This is a list of T cell receptor beta chains from one sample in a study of T-cell memory formation after mild COVID-19. TCRdb called the 5' RACE reads again in MiXCR, with one record for every CDR3 protein. Among approximately 490,000 distinct CDR3 sequences listed, just over 20% were seen once. What was sequenced was PBMCs or a T cell subset sorted from them (not recorded which). Receptors originate from an adult woman who had mild COVID-19 (a few samples of this study predate the infection). Cell type and time point are not known. Both conserved end residues are part of each CDR3. D genes are given only for firm matches. The size entry is marked missing in some rows and otherwise reads once, few, many or a size class.

>TRBD2|TRBJ2-3|.|TRBV4-3
TGCGCCAGCAGCCAAGAAGTAGGCCTAGCGGGAGCGGTAGATACGCAGTATTTT
CASSQEVGLAGAVDTQYF
>TRBD2|TRBJ2-3|.|TRBV6-5
TGTGCCAGCAGTTCCAACCCCCTAGCGGGGGGGATCCGAGATACGCAGTATTTT
CASSSNPLAGGIRDTQYF
>.|TRBJ2-3|.|TRBV7-8
TGTGCCAGCAGCCTTTCGGACACCTACACAGATACGCAGTATTTT
CASSLSDTYTDTQYF
>.|TRBJ1-1|many|TRBV7-9
TGTGCCAGCAGCTTAGTCGGATCCCGTCCCGAAGCTTTCTTT
CASSLVGSRPEAFF
>.|TRBJ1-5|few|TRBV12-3/TRBV12-4
TGTGCCAGCAGTTTTATAGGGGTTAGCAATCAGCCCCAGCATTTT
CASSFIGVSNQPQHF
>TRBD2|TRBJ2-7|few|TRBV3-1
TGTGCCAGCAGCCCTCAAGCGGGGGGAAACGAGCAGTACTTC
CASSPQAGGNEQYF
>.|TRBJ2-7|many|TRBV12-3/TRBV12-4
TGTGCCAGCAGTTTATTTTCCTACGAGCAGTACTTC
CASSLFSYEQYF
>TRBD1|TRBJ2-7|many|TRBV12-3/TRBV12-4
TGTGCCAGCAGTTTGGGACAGGGCAGGACCTACGAGCAGTACTTC
CASSLGQGRTYEQYF
>.|TRBJ1-2|.|TRBV4-1
TGCGCCAGCAGCCAAGGTTTCGTTTATGGCTACACCTTC
CASSQGFVYGYTF
>.|TRBJ1-2|.|TRBV29-1
TGCAGCGTTTTAGAAGGGGGCTACACCTTC
CSVLEGGYTF
>.|TRBJ2-3|.|TRBV2
TGTGCCAGCAGTGAATATGGGTTGGGGACAGATACGCAGTATTTT
CASSEYGLGTDTQYF
>TRBD1|TRBJ2-5|.|TRBV5-6
TGTGCCAGCAGCTTGGGGACAGGGAAACATGCGACCCAGTACTTC
CASSLGTGKHATQYF
>.|TRBJ2-2|many|TRBV6-2/TRBV6-3
TGTGCCAGCAGTTACGATTCACGGAATACCGGGGAGCTGTTTTTT
CASSYDSRNTGELFF
>.|TRBJ2-5|few|TRBV15
TGTGCCACCAGCAGAGATTCCGGGAAAGAGACCCAGTACTTC
CATSRDSGKETQYF
>TRBD2|TRBJ2-1|many|TRBV6-2/TRBV6-3
TGTGCCAGCAGTTACTCTTCTAGCGGGGGGGCCGAGGGAGGCTACAATGAGCAGTTCTTC
CASSYSSSGGAEGGYNEQFF
>TRBD2|TRBJ2-7|.|TRBV5-1
TGCGCCAGCAGCGCCGCTAGCGGGACATACGAGCAGTACTTC
CASSAASGTYEQYF
>.|TRBJ1-2|few|TRBV14
TGTGCCAGCAGCCACTCCAGGGGAGAAGGCTACACCTTC
CASSHSRGEGYTF
>TRBD2|TRBJ2-4|.|TRBV6-6
TGTGCCTCCGGGGGGGGGCCGCCCAAAAACATTCAGTACTTC
CASGGGPPKNIQYF
>.|TRBJ1-6|.|TRBV20-1
TGCAGTGCTAGAGATCCGGCTCGGGGACGGCTTTATAATTCACCCCTCCACTTT
CSARDPARGRLYNSPLHF
>.|TRBJ2-3|.|TRBV4-1
TGCGCCTGCAGCCAAGTGCAGTCAGATACGCAGTATTTT
CACSQVQSDTQYF
>.|TRBJ2-7|few|TRBV2
TGTGCCAGCAGTGAAAGCCTATCCTACGAGCAGTACTTC
CASSESLSYEQYF
>.|TRBJ1-6|.|TRBV5-1
TGCGCCAGCAGCCCGGAGGCAGGGTTGAATTCACCCCTCCACTTT
CASSPEAGLNSPLHF
>TRBD1|TRBJ2-3|many|TRBV6-4
TGTGCCAGCAGTGATACAACAGGGGGCACAGATACGCAGTATTTT
CASSDTTGGTDTQYF
>TRBD1|TRBJ2-7|few|TRBV7-2
TGTGCCAGCGGTGGACAGGGGAGCTACGAGCAGTACTTC
CASGGQGSYEQYF
>.|TRBJ1-1|few|TRBV4-1
TGCGCCAGCAGCCTAAGGTCGGGAAGGGATACTGAAGCTTTCTTT
CASSLRSGRDTEAFF
>TRBD1|TRBJ1-2|few|TRBV7-2
TGTGCCAGCAGCTTGGGACAGACAAAACGCTATGGCTACACCTTC
CASSLGQTKRYGYTF
>.|TRBJ1-1|.|TRBV20-1
TGCAGTGCTAAGCGGGGAACTGAAGCTTTCTTT
CSAKRGTEAFF
>.|TRBJ1-1|many|TRBV5-1
TGCGCCAGCAGCTTGATTGGGGTAAACACTGAAGCTTTCTTT
CASSLIGVNTEAFF
>TRBD1|TRBJ2-4|.|TRBV7-6
TGTGCCAGCAGCCGCGAGACAGGGGACATTCAGTACTTC
CASSRETGDIQYF
>.|TRBJ2-3|.|TRBV27
TGTGCCAGCAGTTCCGTTCTCAGGCCCGATACGCAGTATTTT
CASSSVLRPDTQYF
>.|TRBJ2-1|many|TRBV5-1
TGCGCCAGCAGCGTCGCTAGCGTCCGCAATGAGCAGTTCTTC
CASSVASVRNEQFF
>.|TRBJ1-2|.|TRBV5-1
TGCGCCAGCAGCTTGAAGGGGCTCTATGGCTACACCTTC
CASSLKGLYGYTF
>.|TRBJ2-1|.|TRBV5-1
TGCGCCAGCAGCTTGGTACCAATCGGAGCATACAATGAGCAGTTCTTC
CASSLVPIGAYNEQFF
>.|TRBJ1-3|few|TRBV7-2
TGTGCCAGCAGCCCGACCGGTGGAGGTTCTGGAAACACCATATATTTT
CASSPTGGGSGNTIYF
>TRBD2|TRBJ2-3|few|TRBV5-1
TGCGCCAGCAGAGAGAGCGGGGGGGCCGGAGATACGCAGTATTTT
CASRESGGAGDTQYF
>.|TRBJ1-2|few|TRBV6-2/TRBV6-3
TGTGCCAGCAGTTACTCGGGGACATACAACTATGGCTACACCTTC
CASSYSGTYNYGYTF
>.|TRBJ1-1|few|TRBV7-8
TGTGCCAGCAGCTTAGCTCTCCCGCAGACCAACACTGAAGCTTTCTTT
CASSLALPQTNTEAFF
>TRBD1|TRBJ2-5|.|TRBV24-1
TGTGCCACCAGTGCAGGACAGGGGTCGGGGGAGACCCAGTACTTC
CATSAGQGSGETQYF
>TRBD2|TRBJ2-7|few|TRBV7-9
TGTGCCAGCAGCCCTCCGGGGGGGGGACTAGCGGGAGATCTATACGAGCAGTACTTC
CASSPPGGGLAGDLYEQYF
>.|TRBJ1-1|.|TRBV29-1
TGCAGCGTTGAATGGGCGGTGAACACTGAAGCTTTCTTT
CSVEWAVNTEAFF
>.|TRBJ1-2|.|TRBV7-9
TGTGCCAGCAGCTTTAAGGGGCAAGGCCCCTGGGGCTACACCTTC
CASSFKGQGPWGYTF
>.|TRBJ1-1|many|TRBV6-1
TGTGCCAGCAGTGAAATCGACAGGCGGAACACTGAAGCTTTCTTT
CASSEIDRRNTEAFF
>TRBD1|TRBJ1-1|many|TRBV15
TGTGCCACCAGCAGAGATCTGACAGGGGTGACTGAAGCTTTCTTT
CATSRDLTGVTEAFF
>.|TRBJ2-7|.|TRBV19
TGTGCCAGTAGCGGGGCTACAGGGTTGTCCTACGAGCAGTACTTC
CASSGATGLSYEQYF
>.|TRBJ2-7|few|TRBV15
TGTGCCACCAGCGGGGGATCCCGTTACGAGCAGTACTTC
CATSGGSRYEQYF
>.|TRBJ2-1|.|TRBV12-3/TRBV12-4
TGTGCCAGCACCGATACTAGCCAAGCCTACAATGAGCAGTTCTTC
CASTDTSQAYNEQFF
>TRBD1|TRBJ1-2|.|TRBV9
TGTGCCAGCAGCGTAGAACAGGGGGAAGGCGGCTACACCTTC
CASSVEQGEGGYTF
>TRBD2|TRBJ2-7|few|TRBV2
TGTGCCACAATCCGACTAGCGGGGGGATACGAGCAGTACTTC
CATIRLAGGYEQYF
>.|TRBJ1-5|few|TRBV5-6
TGTGCCAGCAGCTACCGCGGGTCGGCCCCACATCAGCCCCAGCATTTT
CASSYRGSAPHQPQHF
>TRBD2|TRBJ2-5|few|TRBV3-1
TGTGCCAGCAGCCAAGGTGGGGGACTAGCGGGGGGCCAAGAGACCCAGTACTTC
CASSQGGGLAGGQETQYF
>.|TRBJ2-5|once|TRBV3-1
TGTGCCAGCAGCTTCGACGTTTTAAAAGAGACCCAGTACTTC
CASSFDVLKETQYF
>.|TRBJ2-2|few|TRBV14
TGTGCCAGCAGCGGGGCGGTATTAAACACCGGGGAGCTGTTTTTT
CASSGAVLNTGELFF
>.|TRBJ2-5|few|TRBV7-9
TGTGCCAGCAGCTCGCGGAGTGGGTCCAGAGAGACCCAGTACTTC
CASSSRSGSRETQYF
>TRBD2|TRBJ2-5|few|TRBV9
TGTGCCAGCAGCGTAGGGACTAGCGGGGGCACTCAAGAGACCCAGTACTTC
CASSVGTSGGTQETQYF
>.|TRBJ2-2|once|TRBV6-4
TGTGCCAGCAGTGTACCCGACGGGGCGGCCGGGGAGCTGTTTTTT
CASSVPDGAAGELFF
>.|TRBJ1-5|.|TRBV4-1
TGCGCCAGCAGCCGTGTAACGGGCGCAGGGGTTAGCAATCAGCCCCAGCATTTT
CASSRVTGAGVSNQPQHF
>TRBD1|TRBJ2-7|.|TRBV11-2
TGTGCCAGCAGCTCTCGGACAGGGATAAGCGAGCAGTACTTC
CASSSRTGISEQYF
>TRBD1|TRBJ1-1|few|TRBV5-1
TGCGCCAGCAGCGAATACAGGGGGCCCGGAATGAACACTGAAGCTTTCTTT
CASSEYRGPGMNTEAFF
>.|TRBJ1-1|.|TRBV14
TGTGCCAGCAGCCAAGAGCATCTCGGGCACACTGAAGCTTTCTTT
CASSQEHLGHTEAFF
>.|TRBJ1-4|.|TRBV29-1
TGCAGCGCCGGATTGGGAGGGGAAAAACTGTTTTTT
CSAGLGGEKLFF